This is a list of T cell receptor beta chains from one sample in a study of sequential checkpoint blockade in melanoma. Generated by immunoSEQ multiplex PCR, the TCRdb table keeps only in-frame clones and is missing some. The repertoire holds around 34,000 clones, with more than 70% as singletons. The sample consisted of CD8+ T cells sorted from blood (inferred from file names), taken from a patient given nivolumab and ipilimumab in sequence. These receptor sequences come from a human donor with melanoma. CDR3s include the opening cysteine and the closing phenylalanine or tryptophan. A D gene is named only where the DNA matches it firmly. The size field is filled for only some rows; it gives once, few, many or a size class.

J: TRBJ2-1
D: TRBD1
size: -
V: TRBV6-5
DNA: TGTGCCAGCAGTTACTCACAGGGGGTTGTGTTCAATGAGCAGTTCTTC
CDR3: CASSYSQGVVFNEQFF

J: TRBJ1-2
D: TRBD1
size: -
V: TRBV7-2
DNA: TGTGCCAGCAGAGCGGGACAGGGGACCTATGGCTACACCTTC
CDR3: CASRAGQGTYGYTF

J: TRBJ2-7
D: -
size: -
V: TRBV27
DNA: TGTGCCAGCAGTGGGGGAGGGGGGGCTTACGAGCAGTACTTC
CDR3: CASSGGGGAYEQYF

J: TRBJ1-6
D: TRBD1
size: few
V: TRBV28
DNA: TGTGCCAGCAGCCGACAGGGCCGATCACCCCTCCACTTT
CDR3: CASSRQGRSPLHF

J: TRBJ1-1
D: -
size: -
V: TRBV4-3
DNA: TGCGCCAGCAGCCAAGATCCGGGGGGTAGCACTGAAGCTTTCTTT
CDR3: CASSQDPGGSTEAFF

J: TRBJ2-7
D: TRBD1
size: -
V: TRBV7-2
DNA: TGTGCCAGCAGCCCACTTCGGGACAGGGGGGGCGAGCAGTACTTC
CDR3: CASSPLRDRGGEQYF

J: TRBJ2-5
D: -
size: -
V: TRBV28
DNA: TGTGCCAGCAGTGGGGGCGGGGAGACCCAGTACTTC
CDR3: CASSGGGETQYF

J: TRBJ2-2
D: TRBD1
size: -
V: TRBV11-3
DNA: TGTGCCAGCAGCCCCTCTAAGGGGGCGCGAGGGCCCGGGGAGCTGTTTTTT
CDR3: CASSPSKGARGPGELFF

J: TRBJ2-7
D: -
size: -
V: TRBV4-3
DNA: TGCGCCAGCAGCCAAGACATCTACTACGAGCAGTACTTC
CDR3: CASSQDIYYEQYF

J: TRBJ2-1
D: -
size: -
V: TRBV9
DNA: TGTGCCAGCAGCGTATTCCAGGTTGCCTTAGAGGGCAATGAGCAGTTCTTC
CDR3: CASSVFQVALEGNEQFF

J: TRBJ1-1
D: -
size: -
V: TRBV6-1
DNA: TGTGCCAGCAGTGAATGGGTGGCAGGGAGGACTGAAGCTTTCTTT
CDR3: CASSEWVAGRTEAFF

J: TRBJ1-2
D: TRBD1
size: -
V: TRBV13
DNA: TGTGCCAGCAGCAGTGGGACAGGGCGGTATGGCTACACCTTC
CDR3: CASSSGTGRYGYTF

J: TRBJ1-4
D: -
size: -
V: TRBV30
DNA: TGTGCCTGGAGTTTCGGGGATAATGAAAAACTGTTTTTT
CDR3: CAWSFGDNEKLFF

J: TRBJ1-1
D: -
size: -
V: TRBV5-1
DNA: TGCGCCAGCAGCTACACGGGGGTTGAAGCTTTCTTT
CDR3: CASSYTGVEAFF

J: TRBJ2-7
D: TRBD1
size: -
V: TRBV6-5
DNA: TGTGCCAGCAGTTACTCCCCCGGGACAGGGGTTTACGAGCAGTACTTC
CDR3: CASSYSPGTGVYEQYF

J: TRBJ2-7
D: TRBD1
size: once
V: TRBV13
DNA: TGTGCCAGCAGCCCGGGACAGGGGCCCCTGGGCTACGAGCAGTACTTC
CDR3: CASSPGQGPLGYEQYF

J: TRBJ1-1
D: TRBD1
size: once
V: TRBV28
DNA: TGTGCCAGCAGTTTGCCCCAGGGGGCGGGGTTGAACACTGAAGCTTTCTTT
CDR3: CASSLPQGAGLNTEAFF

J: TRBJ1-5
D: TRBD1
size: -
V: TRBV30
DNA: TGTGCCTGGAGTGTCGGGACAGCTGATCAGCCCCAGCATTTT
CDR3: CAWSVGTADQPQHF

J: TRBJ1-2
D: -
size: -
V: TRBV30
DNA: TGTGCCTGGAGTGTACGGAATGACTACACTAAGGGCTACACCTTC
CDR3: CAWSVRNDYTKGYTF

J: TRBJ2-3
D: TRBD1
size: once
V: TRBV10-3
DNA: TGTGCCATCTACCAGGGGGCGGGTCAACATACGCAGTATTTT
CDR3: CAIYQGAGQHTQYF

J: TRBJ1-2
D: -
size: -
V: TRBV2
DNA: TGTGCCAGCAGTGATCTCCGTGCACGGACAAACTATGGCTACACCTTC
CDR3: CASSDLRARTNYGYTF

J: TRBJ1-5
D: -
size: once
V: TRBV7-9
DNA: TGTGCCAGCAGCCCTCCTCTTCCTATTAGCAATCAGCCCCAGCATTTT
CDR3: CASSPPLPISNQPQHF

J: TRBJ2-5
D: TRBD2
size: -
V: TRBV7-2
DNA: TGTGCCAGCAGCTCCCTAGCGGGGGGGCGGGAGACCCAGTACTTC
CDR3: CASSSLAGGRETQYF

J: TRBJ2-1
D: TRBD2
size: -
V: TRBV4-1
DNA: TGCGCCAGCAGCCAAGAAGCGGGGAGTCGGAAGACCTACAATGAGCAGTTCTTC
CDR3: CASSQEAGSRKTYNEQFF